One and the same sample provided the 23 T cell receptor beta chains below, sequenced in a study of blood T cells in healthy people across ages. With a J-beta primer mix and a sample-barcoded 5' primer, a second PCR ran about 7 to 12 cycles. TCRdb re-derived calls from the 5' RACE reads in MiXCR, one entry per CDR3 protein. Of some 1 million distinct CDR3 sequences in the sample, roughly 45% were seen once. The material sequenced was blood. The receptors were sampled from a woman aged 55 to 70 in good health.

This sequence joins TRBV6-2 or TRBV6-3 and TRBJ2-3; the match to TRBD2 covers 9 bases. This CDR3 is 18 amino acids long. Germline CDR1 reads MNHEY; CDR2 reads SVGEGT. J was trimmed by 4 bases and V by 5 bases; bases with no gene match: 16. DNA for the CDR3: TGTGCCAGCAGTACAACTGCGGGAGGGCCGTATAATGCAGATACGCAGTATTTT. It encodes CASSTTAGGPYNADTQYF.

V usage is TRBV20-1 and J usage is TRBJ2-1; a weak D match, TRBD1 (8 bases). Germline CDR1 reads DFQATT; CDR2 reads SNEGSKA (reference sequence). The CDR3 runs to 14 residues. The V and J ends lost 5 bases and 7 bases respectively, with 18 bases between them. Here the CDR3 DNA reads TGCAGTGCTGTTCGTGGACAGGGAGGGAATGAGCAGTTCTTC. Translation gives CSAVRGQGGNEQFF.

This sequence joins TRBV29-1 and TRBJ2-7; D might be TRBD1 (6 bases). The CDR3 totals 13 residues. CDR1 and CDR2 from the germline V gene are SQVTM and ANQGSEA. Trimming took 4 bases from V and 1 from J, leaving 11 bases between them. In DNA, the CDR3 is TGCAGCGTTGTGGGGGCGGATTCCTACGAGCAGTACTTC. Its protein is CSVVGADSYEQYF.

As concerns this clonotype: Since a much larger clone is just one base distant, this may be a read error. The V gene is TRBV7-9, the J gene TRBJ2-1; D assignment may be TRBD1 or TRBD2 (5 bases each). There are 16 residues in the CDR3. Trimming took 2 bases from V and 8 from J, leaving 19 bases between them. In germline, CDR1 is SEHNR, CDR2 FQNEAQ (reference sequence). For the CDR3, the DNA is TGTGCCAGCAGCTTAACGGTGGGATTGAGGGGCGATGAGCAGTTCTTC. This translates into CASSLTVGLRGDEQFF.

DNA of the CDR3: TGCAGTGCCACAGACAGGGAGGGACTGGGCGATACGCAGTATTTT. It codes for CSATDREGLGDTQYF. The chain couples TRBV20-1 to TRBJ2-3; D may match TRBD1 or TRBD2 (7 bases each). Deletions cut 6 bases from V and 6 bases from J, with 22 bases between. The CDR3 has 15 amino acids. Germline CDR1 is DFQATT and CDR2 is SNEGSKA (reference sequence).

This clonotype has a handful of counts. This chain joins TRBV28 and TRBJ2-3; 7 nucleotides match TRBD1. CDR1 MDHEN and CDR2 SYDVKM come from the germline V gene. The CDR3 has 14 residues. V gave up 10 bases and J gave up 2 bases; unmatched junction bases: 9. The CDR3 DNA sequence: TGTGCCACCCAGACGGGACAGAACACAGATACGCAGTATTTT. Encoded protein: CATQTGQNTDTQYF. Combining the CDR3 with reference TRBV28 and TRBJ2-3 gives the whole variable domain DVKVTQSSRYLVKRTGEKVFLECVQDMDHENMFWYRQDPGLGLRLIYFSYDVKMKEKGDIPEGYSVSREKKERFSLILESASTNQTSMYLCATQTGQNTDTQYFGPGTRLTVL.

The V gene is TRBV6-5, the J gene TRBJ1-1, with D tentatively TRBD1 (5 bases). The germline V and J ends were trimmed by 3 bases and 3 bases, with 14 bases remaining between them. Looked up from germline, CDR1 is MNHEY and CDR2 is SVGAGI. CDR3 size: 15 residues. DNA for the CDR3: TGTGCCAGCAGTTATGCACAGGAGCTGCACACTGAAGCTTTCTTT. Translated, it gives CASSYAQELHTEAFF.

As concerns this clonotype: It is unclear where the CDR3 begins or ends on the DNA, so no DNA is shown, and the CDR3 is as TCRdb lists it. The genes are TRBV7-2 and TRBJ2-5; TRBD1 is the table's D call and was not checked against the DNA. The CDR3 extends over 20 residues, inclusive of both ends. Germline CDR1 SGHTA, CDR2 FQGNSA. The CDR3 is CASSSGQGTEQYFGAGTQYF.

The chain employs TRBV10-3 and TRBJ2-1; D not resolved. This CDR3 spans 12 amino acids. The germline V gene has CDR1 ENHRY and CDR2 SYGVKD. The V end was cut by 10 bases, the J end by 9 bases, with 16 bases between. The CDR3: CANSVTHTEQFF. CDR3 nucleotide sequence: TGTGCCAATAGTGTTACCCACACTGAGCAGTTCTTC.

The genes are TRBV4-3 and TRBJ1-2, with D perhaps TRBD1 (6 bases). The CDR3 sequence is 15 residues long. The V and J ends lost 0 bases and 6 bases respectively, with 14 bases between them. Germline V gene data show CDR1 as LGHNA and CDR2 as YSLEER. The CDR3 DNA sequence: TGCGCCAGCAGCCAAGAGGGGCGCAGGGGCAATGGCTACACCTTC. Encoded protein: CASSQEGRRGNGYTF.

The chain has TRBV14 and TRBJ2-7; D unclear. The V and J ends lost 4 bases and 2 bases respectively, with 9 bases between them. This CDR3 has 13 amino acids. Germline assignment: CDR1 SGHDN and CDR2 FVKESK. The CDR3 region is CASSPYLAYEQYF. DNA of the CDR3: TGTGCCAGCAGCCCATACTTGGCCTACGAGCAGTACTTC. The full variable domain, completed using reference TRBV14 and TRBJ2-7, is EAGVTQFPSHSVIEKGQTVTLRCDPISGHDNLYWYRRVMGKEIKFLLHFVKESKQDESGMPNNRFLAERTGGTYSTLKVQPAELEDSGVYFCASSPYLAYEQYFGPGTRLTVT.

A few counts support this clonotype. This chain uses TRBV9 with TRBJ2-3; TRBD2 matches 7 bases. V gave up 0 bases and J gave up 2 bases; unmatched junction bases: 3. This CDR3 region has 15 residues. Germline values: CDR1 SGDLS, CDR2 YYNGEE. Here the CDR3 reads CASSVVAGPTDTQYF. DNA of the CDR3: TGTGCCAGCAGCGTAGTAGCGGGTCCCACAGATACGCAGTATTTT.

The chain has TRBV11-2 and TRBJ2-1; weak D call: TRBD2 (5 bases). The germline V and J ends were trimmed by 0 bases and 5 bases, with 17 bases remaining between them. Germline V gives CDR1 SGHAT, CDR2 FQNNGV. The CDR3 runs to 17 residues. The CDR3 DNA reads TGTGCCAGCAGCTTAGAAGCTCGGTCCGGAGGCAACAATGAGCAGTTCTTC. Its translation: CASSLEARSGGNNEQFF.

This rearrangement joins TRBV10-3 to TRBJ1-5, with D perhaps matching TRBD1 (5 bases). CDR3 length: 15 amino acids. Trimming left V 2 bases short and J 5 bases short, with 13 bases between. Germline V gene data show CDR1 as ENHRY and CDR2 as SYGVKD. CDR3 loop: CAISEDRTWDQPQHF. The DNA of the CDR3 is TGTGCCATCAGTGAGGACAGAACCTGGGATCAGCCCCAGCATTTT.

This clonotype was recorded once. The rearrangement uses TRBV28 and TRBJ2-7; TRBD2 might be the D (6 bases). The CDR3 totals 13 residues. Deletions cut 5 bases from V and 3 bases from J, with 11 bases between. Germline values: CDR1 MDHEN, CDR2 SYDVKM. CDR3 nucleotide sequence: TGTGCCAGCAGTACCTTAGCGGACTACGAGCAGTACTTC. It yields the protein CASSTLADYEQYF.

On this clonotype: The germline gene is not matched at one end of the junction; a read error may be the cause. The V gene is TRBV20-1, the J gene TRBJ2-3; TRBD2 matches at 7 bases. The CDR3 is 16 residues long. The germline V gene encodes CDR1 DFQATT and CDR2 SNEGSKA (reference sequence). This CDR3 is CSASQSVGRVTDTQDF. The CDR3 nucleotides are TGCAGTGCTAGCCAATCGGTAGGGAGGGTCACAGATACGCAGGATTTT.

This clonotype has a handful of counts. The chain carries TRBV5-1 and TRBJ2-5, with TRBD1 matching 10 bases. CDR1 is SGHRS, CDR2 YFSETQ, per germline. The CDR3 extends over 17 amino acids. Germline trimming cut 2 bases from V and 4 bases from J; bases unmatched to any gene: 11. As DNA, the CDR3 is TGCGCCAGCAGCTTTATCTCCGGACAGGGGGGCCGAGAGACCCAGTACTTC. Protein: CASSFISGQGGRETQYF.

The V call is TRBV2, the J call TRBJ2-1; 14 bases are shared with TRBD2. The CDR3 runs to 18 residues. With V trimmed by 1 base and J by 6 bases, 8 bases remained unmatched. CDR1 and CDR2 from the germline V gene are SNHLY and FYNNEI. Here the CDR3 reads CASSEEGLAGGIGNEQFF. In DNA form, the CDR3 reads TGTGCCAGCAGTGAAGAAGGACTAGCGGGAGGAATCGGCAATGAGCAGTTCTTC.

This clonotype was seen a few times. V is TRBV7-3 and J is TRBJ1-2, with 9 positions matching TRBD1. The CDR3 runs to 20 residues. The ends lost 2 bases at V and 6 bases at J; junction bases unmatched: 22. Germline loops: CDR1 SGHTA, CDR2 FQGTGA. The CDR3 DNA reads as TGTGCCAGCAGCTTAGATTCCTACCGGGACAGGGAGGTAATGGCAGATGGCTACACCTTC. Protein sequence: CASSLDSYRDREVMADGYTF.

This clonotype has only a few counts. The chain couples TRBV7-9 to TRBJ2-5; D is undetermined. V was clipped by 6 bases and J by 2 bases, with 10 bases between them. CDR3 length: 13 amino acids. Germline-derived CDR1 and CDR2 are SEHNR and FQNEAQ (reference sequence). The CDR3 region has the DNA TGTGCCAGCAGAGTCGGGCGGCAAGAGACCCAGTACTTC. It specifies CASRVGRQETQYF.

This clonotype turned up a few times. V is TRBV7-9 and J is TRBJ1-2; maybe TRBD1 (6 bases). This CDR3 has 16 residues. Looked up from germline, CDR1 is SEHNR and CDR2 is FQNEAQ (reference sequence). Deletions cut 5 bases from V and 0 bases from J, with 16 bases between. The CDR3 region is CASSHPDRHANYGYTF. Here the CDR3 DNA reads TGTGCCAGCAGCCACCCCGACAGGCATGCTAACTATGGCTACACCTTC. The complete variable domain, with remaining parts taken from reference TRBV7-9 and TRBJ1-2, reads DTGVSQNPRHKITKRGQNVTFRCDPISEHNRLYWYRQTLGQGPEFLTYFQNEAQLEKSRLLSDRFSAERPKGSFSTLEIQRTEQGDSAMYLCASSHPDRHANYGYTFGSGTRLTVV.

This clonotype was seen a few times. This chain links TRBV10-3 with TRBJ2-7; 10 positions match TRBD1. V gave up 5 bases and J gave up 4 bases; unmatched junction bases: 5. This CDR3 contains 14 residues. Germline loops: CDR1 ENHRY, CDR2 SYGVKD. The CDR3 loop is CAISSDRGRYEQYF. In DNA, the CDR3 is TGTGCCATCAGTAGCGACAGGGGGCGTTACGAGCAGTACTTC.

This clonotype has a handful of counts. A much bigger clone sits one base away, suggesting this may be a read error. The chain employs TRBV20-1 and TRBJ2-7; 12 bases are a match to TRBD2. This CDR3 contains 15 residues. With V trimmed by 0 bases and J by 4 bases, 4 bases remained unmatched. In germline, CDR1 is DFQATT, CDR2 SNEGSKA (reference sequence). CDR3 sequence: CSARERTSGMYEQYF. The CDR3 coding sequence is TGCAGTGCTAGAGAGAGGACTAGCGGGATGTACGAGCAGTACTTC.